This T cell receptor (beta chain) was profiled in a study of cytomegalovirus exposure and HLA in healthy donors. Profiled with immunoSEQ multiplex PCR; TCRdb holds only in-frame clones, not every one. The sample has roughly 350,000 clones, 80% to 90% seen once. Worth noting for this clone: Its antigen is as yet unknown.

The V and J ends lost 3 bases and 6 bases, in that order; junction bases with no gene match: 14. Looked up from germline, CDR1 is MGHRA and CDR2 is YSYEKL. This CDR3 contains 16 residues. The study's findings and limits: First-cohort TCR clusters were later found to tend to co-occur in the 90 to 150 validation repertoires. In vitro work confirmed that a few CMV-associated chains recognize CMV antigens. The study designated fewer than 200 TCR beta chains cytomegalovirus-associated.

The gene calls are TRBV4-1 and TRBJ2-7, with 7 positions matching TRBD2. Specimen: PBMCs. This clonotype was sampled from a woman aged 18-35 years in good health and CMV-seronegative. This CDR3 is CASSHKQAGTSFEQYF. The CDR3 nucleotides read TGCGCCAGCAGCCACAAACAAGCGGGGACCTCTTTCGAGCAGTACTTC.